Detailed here is one TCR beta chain. The antigen is unknown. Other DNA sequences within the sample encode an identical CDR3. The sample originates from a study of T cell responses to AZD1222 COVID-19 vaccine. Study results and caveats: It should be noted that donors were predominantly white British and more often female, and clonal diversity was possibly underestimated. Repertoire samples came only from after the peak T cell response. Only 6 or 7 AZD1222 recipients tested seropositive at baseline. With dominance at 160-218 and 743-854, vaccine-associated CD4 TCRs spanned spike.

Trimming removed 0 bases at V and 1 base at J, with 6 bases between. The germline V gene has CDR1 SGHRS and CDR2 YFSETQ. This CDR3 has 14 residues. Assay: immunoSEQ multiplex PCR; the TCRdb copy retains only in-frame clones and omits some. The sample includes roughly 160,000 clones, 92% of them seen just once. The chain recombines TRBV5-1 with TRBJ2-3, with D hard to call. The sample in question was peripheral blood, obtained on day 0 of MenACWY control vaccination. The TCR was taken from an adult in good health. CDR3 sequence reads: CASSLGLGTDTQYF. CDR3 DNA: TGCGCCAGCAGCTTGGGACTTGGCACAGATACGCAGTATTTT.